This passage covers 25 T cell receptor beta chains from one sample sequenced in a study of graft-versus-host responses after intestinal transplantation. Their antigen targets remain unknown. Method: immunoSEQ multiplex PCR; TCRdb's copy keeps in-frame clones and lacks some. The sample includes 90,000 to 150,000 clones, around 96% of them seen just once. Sequencing used unstimulated CD8+ T cells sorted from spleen or lymph node cells, obtained before intestinal transplant. The source is a human donor who received an intestinal transplant.

This chain connects TRBV5-6 to TRBJ2-1, with D maybe TRBD1 (6 bases). The germline gives CDR1 SGHDT, CDR2 YYEEEE. This CDR3 spans 16 amino acids. Trimming removed 2 bases at V and 9 bases at J, with 21 bases between. CDR3 amino acids: CASSFRQGSLISEQFF. DNA of the CDR3: TGTGCCAGCAGCTTCCGGCAGGGGTCACTTATTAGTGAGCAGTTCTTC.

V and J are TRBV29-1 and TRBJ1-6; D unresolved. CDR1 is SQVTM and CDR2 is ANQGSEA in the germline V gene. Trimming pared 7 bases from V and 17 bases from J, leaving 21 bases between. The CDR3 contains 12 residues. CDR3 protein: CSATISGGPFHF. The CDR3 DNA reads TGCAGCGCGACCATCTCGGGAGGCCCGTTCCACTTT.

This chain links TRBV9 with TRBJ2-7, with 8 bases lining up with TRBD2. Germline V gene sequence: CDR1 SGDLS, CDR2 YYNGEE. CDR3 size: 15 residues. Trimming took 3 bases from V and 3 from J; bases not matched to a gene: 8. The CDR3 protein is CASSAVAGSNYEQYF. In DNA, the CDR3 is TGTGCCAGCAGCGCCGTAGCGGGGAGCAACTACGAGCAGTACTTC.

A few counts support this clone. The chain carries TRBV19 and TRBJ2-1, with D hard to call. CDR3 length equals 13 residues. Germline loops: CDR1 LNHDA, CDR2 SQIVND (reference sequence). V lost 5 bases and J 5 bases, leaving 10 bases between the germline ends. As DNA, the CDR3 is TGTGCCAGTAGTTTCGACTTGAACAATGAGCAGTTCTTC. It encodes CASSFDLNNEQFF.

CDR3 amino acids: CASSRKMDFRTEAFF. The CDR3 DNA is TGCGCCAGCAGCCGGAAAATGGACTTTCGCACTGAAGCTTTCTTT. The chain is built from TRBV4-1 and TRBJ1-1; D call uncertain. The CDR3 contains 15 residues. Trimming removed 4 bases from V and 4 bases from J, with 16 bases in between. Looked up from germline, CDR1 is MGHRA and CDR2 is YSYEKL.

The rearrangement links TRBV30 to TRBJ1-5; D is perhaps TRBD1 (5 bases). The CDR3 has 12 amino acids. Germline values: CDR1 GTSNPN, CDR2 SVGIG (reference sequence). V lost 5 bases to trimming and J lost 4 bases, with 9 bases between them. The CDR3 nucleotides are TGTGCCTGGCAGGGATTGAATCAGCCCCAGCATTTT. It translates to CAWQGLNQPQHF.

This chain connects TRBV27 to TRBJ1-4; D possibly corresponds to TRBD1 (5 bases). The CDR3 spans 14 residues. The V gene lost 5 bases and the J gene lost 13 bases, with 20 bases spanning the gap. The germline V gene has CDR1 MNHEY and CDR2 SMNVEV (reference sequence). CDR3 sequence: CASSHDSNEKRLFF. As DNA, the CDR3 is TGTGCCAGCAGTCACGACAGTAATGAAAAGAGACTGTTTTTT.

This chain joins TRBV6-5 and TRBJ2-3; maybe TRBD2 (6 bases). CDR3 length equals 14 residues. With 5 bases removed from V and 2 bases from J, the gap between germline ends came to 11 bases. The germline gives CDR1 MNHEY, CDR2 SVGAGI. The CDR3 sequence is CASSPGLHTDTQYF. In nucleotides, the CDR3 is TGTGCCAGCAGTCCGGGACTCCACACAGATACGCAGTATTTT.

The rearrangement joins TRBV6-6 to TRBJ2-1; D call uncertain. Per the germline V gene, CDR1 is MNHNY and CDR2 is SVGAGI (reference sequence). This CDR3 has 14 residues. Deletions cut 6 bases from V and 0 bases from J, with 9 bases between. The CDR3 DNA reads TGTGCCAGCAGCCCGACTGACTCCTACAATGAGCAGTTCTTC. Protein product: CASSPTDSYNEQFF.

This chain connects TRBV5-6 to TRBJ1-2, with 8 bases aligning to TRBD1. Germline assignment: CDR1 SGHDT and CDR2 YYEEEE. Trimming cost V 2 bases and J 8 bases; bases outside gene matches: 8. The CDR3 extends over 14 amino acids. In DNA form, the CDR3 reads TGTGCCAGCAGCTTTGCAGGGGGCGCAGGAGGCTACACCTTC. Protein: CASSFAGGAGGYTF.

The chain carries TRBV28 and TRBJ2-1, with 11 bases identical to TRBD1. V lost 7 bases to trimming and J lost 3 bases; unmatched junction nucleotides: 11. Germline CDR1 MDHEN, CDR2 SYDVKM. CDR3 length: 17 amino acids. As DNA, the CDR3 is TGTGCCAGCACTGGGTTGGGGACAGGGGGTTTCTACAATGAGCAGTTCTTC. This translates into CASTGLGTGGFYNEQFF.

The chain uses TRBV28 and TRBJ1-2; D gene uncertain. The germline V gene has CDR1 MDHEN and CDR2 SYDVKM. V lost 2 bases, J lost 8 bases, and 6 bases lay in between. The CDR3 spans 11 residues. DNA for the CDR3: TGTGCCAGCAGTTTAAATGTGGGCTACACCTTC. This translates into CASSLNVGYTF.

J is TRBJ2-1 and V is TRBV5-4; 15 bases map to TRBD2. CDR3 length: 14 residues. The V gene end was trimmed by 4 bases and the J gene end by 12 bases; junction bases not matched to a gene: 5. Germline V lookup: CDR1 SGHNT, CDR2 YYREEE (reference sequence). In DNA, the CDR3 is TGTGCCAGCAGCCCGGGACTAGCGGGAGGCCTGCAGTTCTTC. Amino acids: CASSPGLAGGLQFF. Full variable domain (outside the CDR3, taken from reference TRBV5-4 and TRBJ2-1): ETGVTQSPTHLIKTRGQQVTLRCSSQSGHNTVSWYQQALGQGPQFIFQYYREEENGRGNFPPRFSGLQFPNYSSELNVNALELDDSALYLCASSPGLAGGLQFFGPGTRLTVL.

The chain uses TRBV27 and TRBJ2-7; 15 positions agree with TRBD2. The germline gives CDR1 MNHEY, CDR2 SMNVEV (reference sequence). V was pared by 6 bases and J by 0 bases, with 6 bases of the junction left unmatched. The length of the CDR3 is 17 residues. The CDR3, as DNA: TGTGCCAGCAGCCGGGGACTAGCGGGAGGTAGCTCCTACGAGCAGTACTTC. This gives the protein CASSRGLAGGSSYEQYF.

The rearrangement uses TRBV28 and TRBJ2-7; TRBD2 is a possible D gene (5 bases). The CDR3 extends over 14 amino acids. V was cut by 7 bases and J by 2 bases, with 15 bases left in between. Looked up from germline, CDR1 is MDHEN and CDR2 is SYDVKM. The CDR3 sequence is CASNQFGGAYEQYF. DNA of the CDR3: TGTGCCAGCAACCAATTCGGAGGTGCCTACGAGCAGTACTTC.

CDR3 sequence: CASSALRLTYNEQFF. In DNA form, the CDR3 reads TGTGCCAGCAGTGCCTTGAGACTCACCTACAATGAGCAGTTCTTC. The chain employs TRBV27 and TRBJ2-1; D is unclear. The germline V gene encodes CDR1 MNHEY and CDR2 SMNVEV (reference sequence). The CDR3 covers 15 residues. V lost 5 bases and J 2 bases, leaving 13 bases between the germline ends.

This chain links TRBV27 with TRBJ2-1; D is possibly TRBD2 (5 bases). The V end lost 8 bases, the J end lost 9 bases, and 11 bases lay between the germline ends. Germline loops: CDR1 MNHEY, CDR2 SMNVEV (reference sequence). CDR3 length: 11 residues. The CDR3 bases are TGTGCCAGCGTAACGGGGAGTGAGCAGTTCTTC. It codes for CASVTGSEQFF.

This sequence joins TRBV27 and TRBJ2-2; D is unresolved. The germline CDR1 and CDR2 sequences are MNHEY and SMNVEV (reference sequence). V lost 5 bases to trimming and J lost 4 bases, with 8 bases between them. The CDR3 covers 13 residues. In DNA, the CDR3 is TGTGCCAGCAGTCTGCCGGGCACCGGGGAGCTGTTTTTT. It codes for CASSLPGTGELFF.

This clone has only a few counts. V is TRBV6-1 and J is TRBJ2-7; D is possibly TRBD1 (5 bases). Germline V lookup: CDR1 MNHNS, CDR2 SASEGT. This CDR3 has 12 amino acids. V lost 6 bases and J 4 bases, leaving 10 bases between the germline ends. In DNA form, the CDR3 reads TGTGCCAGCAGCCCAGGGTTTTACGAGCAGTACTTC. It yields the protein CASSPGFYEQYF.

This chain connects TRBV5-6 to TRBJ1-3, with 10 bases matching TRBD1. The J segment lost 2 bases and the V segment lost 3 bases, leaving 2 bases of the junction unmatched. Germline CDR1 is SGHDT and CDR2 is YYEEEE. CDR3 length: 15 amino acids. CDR3 in amino acids: CASSWGTGAGNTIYF. DNA for the CDR3: TGTGCCAGCAGCTGGGGGACAGGGGCTGGAAACACCATATATTTT. Looking up the rest from reference TRBV5-6 and TRBJ1-3 gives the full variable domain: DAGVTQSPTHLIKTRGQQVTLRCSPKSGHDTVSWYQQALGQGPQFIFQYYEEEERQRGNFPDRFSGHQFPNYSSELNVNALLLGDSALYLCASSWGTGAGNTIYFGEGSWLTVV.

This chain connects TRBV13 to TRBJ1-1; D is ambiguous. Germline-derived CDR1 and CDR2 are PRHDT and FYEKMQ (reference sequence). V was cut by 4 bases and J by 1 base, with 13 bases left in between. The CDR3 runs 15 residues. The CDR3 is CASSSPDSPNTEAFF. As DNA, the CDR3 is TGTGCCAGCAGCTCCCCGGACTCACCGAACACTGAAGCTTTCTTT.

The chain recombines TRBV5-5 with TRBJ2-7; 7 positions agree with TRBD1. The trim removed 4 bases at V and 1 base at J, leaving 8 bases unmatched. This CDR3 spans 15 amino acids. Per germline, CDR1 SGHKS and CDR2 YYEKEE (reference sequence). CDR3 bases: TGTGCCAGCAGCCCGGGGACAGCTTTTTCCTACGAGCAGTACTTC. Translating it yields CASSPGTAFSYEQYF.

This chain joins TRBV27 and TRBJ1-4; tentative D call: TRBD1 (6 bases). V was pared by 3 bases and J by 7 bases, with 15 bases between. Looked up from germline, CDR1 is MNHEY and CDR2 is SMNVEV (reference sequence). This CDR3 is built from 15 residues. The CDR3 DNA reads as TGTGCCAGCAGTTTGGCGGGGGGCTCGGTTGAAAAACTGTTTTTT. Translated, it gives CASSLAGGSVEKLFF.

The V and J genes are TRBV7-9 and TRBJ2-1; D remains ambiguous. This CDR3 is built from 14 residues. The germline V gene encodes CDR1 SEHNR and CDR2 FQNEAQ (reference sequence). V lost 1 base, J lost 4 bases, and 8 bases lay in between. CDR3 loop: CASSLEAQYNEQFF. The CDR3 DNA is TGTGCCAGCAGCTTAGAGGCTCAGTACAATGAGCAGTTCTTC. Together with reference TRBV7-9 and TRBJ2-1, the CDR3 gives the full variable domain: DTGVSQNPRHKITKRGQNVTFRCDPISEHNRLYWYRQTLGQGPEFLTYFQNEAQLEKSRLLSDRFSAERPKGSFSTLEIQRTEQGDSAMYLCASSLEAQYNEQFFGPGTRLTVL.

This clone was observed a single time. The chain joins TRBV19 to TRBJ1-1; possibly TRBD1 for D (6 bases). V lost 8 bases, J lost 1 base, and 11 bases lay in between. Germline V CDR1 and CDR2: LNHDA, SQIVND (reference sequence). This CDR3 comprises 13 residues. The CDR3 sequence is CASGTNKNTEAFF. The CDR3 DNA follows: TGTGCCAGTGGGACAAACAAGAACACTGAAGCTTTCTTT. Together with reference TRBV19 and TRBJ1-1, the CDR3 gives the full variable domain: DGGITQSPKYLFRKEGQNVTLSCEQNLNHDAMYWYRQDPGQGLRLIYYSQIVNDFQKGDIAEGYSVSREKKESFPLTVTSAQKNPTAFYLCASGTNKNTEAFFGQGTRLTVV.